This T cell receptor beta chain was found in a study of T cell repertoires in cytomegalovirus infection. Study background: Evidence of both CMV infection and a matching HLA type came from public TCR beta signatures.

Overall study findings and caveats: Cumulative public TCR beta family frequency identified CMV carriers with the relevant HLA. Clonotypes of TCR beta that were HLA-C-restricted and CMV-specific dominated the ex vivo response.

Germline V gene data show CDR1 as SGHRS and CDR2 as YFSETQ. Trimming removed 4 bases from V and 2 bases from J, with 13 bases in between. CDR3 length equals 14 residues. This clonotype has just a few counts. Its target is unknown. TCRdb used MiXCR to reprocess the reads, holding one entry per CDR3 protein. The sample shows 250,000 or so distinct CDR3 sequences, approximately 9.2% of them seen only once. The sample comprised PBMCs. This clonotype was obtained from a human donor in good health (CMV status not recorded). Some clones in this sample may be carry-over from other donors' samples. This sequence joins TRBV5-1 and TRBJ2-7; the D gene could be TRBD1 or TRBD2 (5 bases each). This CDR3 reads CASSTGRQTYEQYF. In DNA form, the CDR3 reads TGCGCCAGCAGCACGGGACGGCAAACCTACGAGCAGTACTTC.